These 21 T cell receptor beta chains came from one sample sequenced in a study of low-dose radiotherapy and immunotherapy resistance in tumors. Time point here: after trial treatment. Treatment given: LDRT plus nivolumab, ipilimumab, low-dose cyclophosphamide and aspirin (RACIN trial). Amplification, which lasted 20 PCR cycles, used a constant-region primer and V-primer adapter to amplify TCRs. TCRdb passed the reads through MiXCR, listing each CDR3 protein once. The data hold 50,000 or so distinct CDR3 sequences, with approximately 35% observed a single time. This specimen consisted of PBMCs, obtained after low-dose radiotherapy plus immunotherapy. All receptors derive from a male donor with rectosigmoid adenocarcinoma.

This chain links TRBV29-1 with TRBJ2-2; 7 nucleotides align to TRBD2. CDR1 SQVTM and CDR2 ANQGSEA come from the germline V gene. This CDR3 comprises 16 residues. J was trimmed by 2 bases and V by 0 bases; bases with no gene match: 6. CDR3 residues: CSVEDLRGLNTGELFF. The CDR3 nucleotides are TGCAGCGTTGAAGATCTCCGGGGACTAAACACCGGGGAGCTGTTTTTT.

In its sample, this clonotype was seen a few times. The CDR3: CAWSVLGGQVGNTIYF. As DNA, the CDR3 is TGTGCCTGGAGTGTACTCGGGGGGCAGGTTGGAAACACCATATATTTT. V is TRBV30 and J is TRBJ1-3, with a tentative D call TRBD1 (6 bases). The V end was cut by 0 bases, the J end by 3 bases, with 15 bases between. This CDR3 is built from 16 residues. Looked up from germline, CDR1 is GTSNPN and CDR2 is SVGIG (reference sequence).

The chain carries TRBV2 and TRBJ2-1; the match to TRBD2 covers 11 bases. The CDR3 is 16 amino acids. Germline-derived CDR1 and CDR2 are SNHLY and FYNNEI. Unmatched junction bases numbered 5, after V lost 5 bases and J lost 2 bases. The CDR3 is CASSSVGLAAYNEQFF. The DNA for the CDR3 is TGTGCCAGCAGTTCGGTGGGACTAGCGGCCTACAATGAGCAGTTCTTC.

The genes are TRBV20-1 and TRBJ2-5; a weak D match, TRBD2 (5 bases). This CDR3 comprises 12 residues. CDR1 and CDR2 (germline): DFQATT, SNEGSKA (reference sequence). CDR3 protein: CVPKADQETQYF. The CDR3 coding sequence is TGCGTCCCCAAAGCGGATCAAGAGACCCAGTACTTC.

The rearrangement uses TRBV7-7 and TRBJ2-7; D might be TRBD1 (5 bases). The CDR3 is 13 residues long. Germline loops: CDR1 SSHAT, CDR2 FNYEAQ (reference sequence). V shed 4 bases and J shed 5 bases, with 12 bases lying between them. The CDR3 sequence: CASSSHTGHEQYF. The CDR3 bases are TGTGCCAGCAGCTCCCATACAGGTCACGAGCAGTACTTC.

This clonotype showed up many times. The genes are TRBV4-3 and TRBJ2-7; D is perhaps TRBD1 (5 bases). Looked up from germline, CDR1 is LGHNA and CDR2 is YSLEER. The V end was cut by 0 bases, the J end by 5 bases, with 17 bases between. The CDR3 covers 16 residues. Here the CDR3 reads CASSQDGAGSSDEQYF. The CDR3 DNA follows: TGCGCCAGCAGCCAAGATGGAGCAGGGTCTTCCGACGAGCAGTACTTC.

This clonotype was observed many times. The chain carries TRBV5-1 and TRBJ2-7, with D unresolved. Trimming stripped 0 bases from V and 3 bases from J, with 7 bases between. Per the germline V gene, CDR1 is SGHRS and CDR2 is YFSETQ. The CDR3 length is 13 residues. The CDR3 region is CASSLGASYEQYF. CDR3 bases: TGCGCCAGCAGCTTGGGGGCTAGCTACGAGCAGTACTTC.

In this sample, this clonotype turned up many times. V is TRBV6-2 or TRBV6-3 and J is TRBJ2-2, with 10 nucleotides matching TRBD2. The CDR3 extends over 16 amino acids. Germline V lookup: CDR1 MNHEY, CDR2 SVGEGT. With V trimmed by 4 bases and J by 6 bases, 8 bases remained unmatched. Here the CDR3 reads CASSSHLAGEAGELFF. The CDR3 DNA reads TGTGCCAGCAGTTCCCATCTAGCGGGAGAGGCCGGGGAGCTGTTTTTT.

This clonotype appeared once. The rearrangement joins TRBV6-2 or TRBV6-3 to TRBJ1-2; no definite D call. The V gene lost 4 bases and the J gene lost 8 bases, with 14 bases spanning the gap. CDR3 size: 13 residues. Germline V CDR1 and CDR2: MNHEY, SVGEGT. The CDR3 coding sequence is TGTGCCAGCAGTTTGGCGGCGGAGACGGGCTACACCTTC. Its protein product is CASSLAAETGYTF.

Comments on this clonotype: The junction departs from germline at one end; a sequencing error may be responsible. This chain uses TRBV6-8 with TRBJ1-1; 7 bases align to TRBD1. CDR1 is MNHGY and CDR2 is SAAAGT in the germline V gene. CDR3 size: 14 residues. This CDR3 reads CASSMGQLNTEAFF. The CDR3 DNA sequence: TGTGCCAGCAGCATGGGACAGCTCAACACAGAAGCTTTCTTT.

This sequence joins TRBV13 and TRBJ2-1; 9 bases fit TRBD1. CDR3 length: 15 amino acids. Germline V CDR1 and CDR2: PRHDT, FYEKMQ (reference sequence). Germline trimming cut 5 bases from V and 2 bases from J; bases unmatched to any gene: 4. The CDR3 nucleotides are TGTGCCAGCAGCACTACAGGGGGCGCCTACAATGAGCAGTTCTTC. Translated, it gives CASSTTGGAYNEQFF. Filled out from reference TRBV13 and TRBJ2-1, the complete variable domain reads AAGVIQSPRHLIKEKRETATLKCYPIPRHDTVYWYQQGPGQDPQFLISFYEKMQSDKGSIPDRFSAQQFSDYHSELNMSSLELGDSALYFCASSTTGGAYNEQFFGPGTRLTVL.

A few counts support this clonotype. The chain couples TRBV6-2 or TRBV6-3 to TRBJ2-2; 8 bases are shared with TRBD2. CDR3 length: 14 residues. V trimming: 7 bases; J trimming: 5 bases; junction bases outside the gene matches: 6. Germline-derived CDR1 and CDR2 are MNHEY and SVGEGT. CDR3 nucleotides: TGTGCCAGCACGGGAGGGTTTGCGACCGGGGAGCTGTTTTTT. Translating gives CASTGGFATGELFF.

This clonotype has ten or more counts. The CDR3 nucleotides read TGCGCCAGCAGCCGAAGGCAGTTCGAAGGAGGAAAAGAAAAACTGTTTTTT. Its translation is CASSRRQFEGGKEKLFF. The rearrangement links TRBV5-1 to TRBJ1-4; D not certain. The CDR3 is 17 residues long. The germline CDR1 and CDR2 sequences are SGHRS and YFSETQ. V lost 4 bases, J lost 8 bases, and 24 bases lay in between.

This clonotype was seen a handful of times. The rearrangement joins TRBV18 to TRBJ1-5; D is unresolved. Germline V gene data show CDR1 as KGHSH and CDR2 as LQKENI. V lost 2 bases and J 7 bases, leaving 12 bases between the germline ends. The CDR3 length is 14 residues. CDR3 sequence: CASSPVEGGQPQHF. The CDR3 DNA follows: TGTGCCAGCTCACCAGTAGAGGGTGGGCAGCCCCAGCATTTT.

Many counts were recorded for this clonotype. This chain links TRBV28 with TRBJ2-1; 12 positions agree with TRBD2. V trimming: 4 bases; J trimming: 16 bases; junction bases outside the gene matches: 5. Germline assignment: CDR1 MDHEN and CDR2 SYDVKM. The CDR3 spans 12 residues. CDR3 nucleotide sequence: TGTGCCAGCAGTTCTAGCGGGAGGGCCCTCTTCTTC. It is translated as CASSSSGRALFF.

This clonotype was counted ten times or more. The rearrangement links TRBV18 to TRBJ1-1; D uncertain. CDR3 length: 11 residues. Germline V gene sequence: CDR1 KGHSH, CDR2 LQKENI. The germline V and J ends were trimmed by 6 bases and 6 bases, with 8 bases remaining between them. The CDR3 is CASSPISEAFF. The CDR3 bases are TGTGCCAGCTCTCCTATCTCTGAAGCTTTCTTT.

The sample holds many counts of this clonotype. The gene calls are TRBV7-2 and TRBJ1-2; 7 bases map to TRBD1. The germline V gene encodes CDR1 SGHTA and CDR2 FQGNSA. CDR3 size: 13 residues. V lost 5 bases, J lost 5 bases, and 5 bases stayed unmatched. CDR3 in amino acids: CASSLNRGYGYTF. CDR3 nucleotide sequence: TGTGCCAGCAGCCTAAACAGGGGTTATGGCTACACCTTC.

This clonotype was seen ten or more times. V is TRBV5-3 and J is TRBJ2-4; no firm D call. TRBV5-3 falls under the ORF class, with uncertain function. The CDR3 sequence is 13 residues long. Trimming removed 9 bases at V and 3 bases at J, with 13 bases between. The CDR3 protein is CATSALVKNIQYF. CDR3 DNA sequence: TGTGCCACCTCAGCGCTGGTCAAAAACATTCAGTACTTC.

The V call is TRBV19, the J call TRBJ2-5; 10 bases are shared with TRBD1. This CDR3 comprises 16 residues. CDR1 and CDR2 (germline): LNHDA, SQIVND (reference sequence). Unmatched junction bases numbered 7, after V lost 2 bases and J lost 4 bases. The CDR3 reads CASSILGQGPGETQYF. The CDR3 coding sequence is TGTGCCAGTAGTATACTGGGACAGGGGCCCGGAGAGACCCAGTACTTC.

The chain links TRBV5-1 to TRBJ1-6; D possibly corresponds to TRBD1 (5 bases). Germline CDR1 and CDR2: SGHRS and YFSETQ. CDR3 size: 16 residues. V shed 0 bases and J shed 2 bases, with 9 bases lying between them. CDR3 sequence reads: CASSLEGPTYNSPLHF. CDR3 nucleotides: TGCGCCAGCAGCTTGGAGGGACCGACCTATAATTCACCCCTCCACTTT.

This clonotype has a handful of counts. The CDR3, as DNA: TGTGCCAGCTCGGAATGGCAAGAGGCGGGCTATGGCTACACCTTC. Its translation is CASSEWQEAGYGYTF. V usage is TRBV18 and J usage is TRBJ1-2, with D hard to call. The germline V gene encodes CDR1 KGHSH and CDR2 LQKENI. CDR3 length: 15 amino acids. Trimming removed 6 bases at V and 4 bases at J, with 18 bases between.